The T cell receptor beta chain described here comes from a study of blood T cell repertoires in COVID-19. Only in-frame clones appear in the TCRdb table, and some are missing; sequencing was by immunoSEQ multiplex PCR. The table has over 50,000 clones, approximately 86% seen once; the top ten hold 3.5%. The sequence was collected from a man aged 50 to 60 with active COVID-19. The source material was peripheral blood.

Written as DNA, the CDR3 is TGTGCCAGCAGCACACAGCGGGGGGAGGGAGAGACCCAGTACTTC. Encoded protein: CASSTQRGEGETQYF. The genes are TRBV7-2 and TRBJ2-5, with TRBD2 identical over 9 bases. CDR1 is SGHTA, CDR2 FQGNSA, per germline. V shed 5 bases, J shed 4 bases, and the junction held 8 bases outside the gene matches. The CDR3 runs 15 residues.